The 25 T cell receptor beta chains below were found in one sample sequenced in a study of T cells after yellow fever vaccination. MiXCR, run by TCRdb on the 5' RACE reads, gives a single entry per CDR3 protein. The sample shows roughly 350,000 distinct CDR3 sequences, about 4% of them seen only once. Here the sequenced sample was PBMCs, taken 5 days after the yellow fever booster vaccination. These receptors all stem from a man aged 18 to 29 who received the YFV17D yellow fever vaccine.

This clonotype has ten or more counts. The chain carries TRBV6-5 and TRBJ1-5; D not certain. Per germline, CDR1 MNHEY and CDR2 SVGAGI. The V and J ends lost 6 bases and 2 bases respectively, with 8 bases between them. The CDR3 spans 13 residues. The CDR3 reads CASRSTGNQPQHF. As DNA, the CDR3 is TGTGCCAGCAGGTCCACAGGCAATCAGCCCCAGCATTTT.

This clonotype was found many times. The V and J genes are TRBV4-2 and TRBJ2-1, with D possibly being TRBD1 or TRBD2 (6 bases each). The V gene lost 3 bases and the J gene lost 3 bases, with 15 bases spanning the gap. The CDR3 is 16 residues long. The germline gives CDR1 LGHNA, CDR2 YNFKEQ. This CDR3 reads CASSHASGANYNEQFF. The CDR3 DNA reads as TGTGCCAGCAGCCATGCCTCGGGGGCTAACTACAATGAGCAGTTCTTC.

This clonotype was detected only a few times. The genes are TRBV5-1 and TRBJ2-2; 7 bases are a match to TRBD1. The CDR3 is 16 amino acids. V trimming: 0 bases; J trimming: 5 bases; junction bases outside the gene matches: 7. Germline CDR1 reads SGHRS; CDR2 reads YFSETQ. The DNA of the CDR3 is TGCGCCAGCAGCTTGGGACAGGGAGTCGAAACCGGGGAGCTGTTTTTT. Encoded protein: CASSLGQGVETGELFF.

The chain recombines TRBV7-2 with TRBJ2-1; D not certain. The ends were cut back, 5 bases at V and 16 bases at J, with 12 bases in the middle. The CDR3 runs 10 residues. Germline V gene sequence: CDR1 SGHTA, CDR2 FQGNSA. DNA for the CDR3: TGTGCCAGCAGCCTATACGGGTTTTTCTTC. It translates to CASSLYGFFF.

This chain connects TRBV29-1 to TRBJ1-1; maybe TRBD1 (6 bases). This CDR3 spans 12 amino acids. V was cut by 6 bases and J by 0 bases, with 8 bases left in between. Germline V gene lookup returns CDR1 SQVTM and CDR2 ANQGSEA. The CDR3 reads CSVRGMNTEAFF. CDR3 DNA sequence: TGCAGCGTCAGGGGCATGAACACTGAAGCTTTCTTT.

This clonotype was found many times. The V call is TRBV5-1, the J call TRBJ2-3; 10 bases are a match to TRBD1. This CDR3 contains 14 residues. Germline V gene sequence: CDR1 SGHRS, CDR2 YFSETQ. V was clipped by 4 bases and J by 5 bases; unmatched bases: 4. CDR3: CASSPDRGKDTQYF. The CDR3 DNA reads TGCGCCAGCAGCCCGGACAGGGGGAAAGATACGCAGTATTTT.

This clonotype was counted a few times. The chain combines TRBV12-3 or TRBV12-4 with TRBJ1-2; 7 bases fit TRBD1. The trim removed 1 base at V and 8 bases at J, leaving 4 bases unmatched. The length of the CDR3 is 13 residues. The CDR3 nucleotides are TGTGCCAGCAGTTTAGGGAGGGGGCAAGGCTACACCTTC. Its translation is CASSLGRGQGYTF.

This clonotype appeared a few times. The chain recombines TRBV5-1 with TRBJ2-7; 11 bases map to TRBD1. CDR3 size: 14 residues. Germline V CDR1 and CDR2: SGHRS, YFSETQ. The J segment lost 3 bases and the V segment lost 4 bases, leaving 3 bases of the junction unmatched. In nucleotides, the CDR3 is TGCGCCAGCAGCCCGGGACAGGGGGGCTACGAGCAGTACTTC. As protein: CASSPGQGGYEQYF.

This clonotype was picked up many times. The J gene is TRBJ2-5, the V gene TRBV27; TRBD2 agrees at 12 bases. The V segment lost 6 bases and the J segment 5 bases; nucleotides outside the gene matches: 7. Per germline, CDR1 MNHEY and CDR2 SMNVEV (reference sequence). This CDR3 region has 15 residues. CDR3 in DNA: TGTGCCAGCAGCGCAACTAGCGGGGGGATGGAGACCCAGTACTTC. It encodes CASSATSGGMETQYF.

The gene calls are TRBV5-1 and TRBJ1-4, with D perhaps matching TRBD1 (5 bases). Looked up from germline, CDR1 is SGHRS and CDR2 is YFSETQ. The CDR3 contains 15 residues. V lost 1 base to trimming and J lost 6 bases, with 13 bases between them. CDR3 loop: CASSLSGMVDEKLFF. CDR3 in DNA: TGCGCCAGCAGCTTGTCAGGGATGGTTGATGAAAAACTGTTTTTT.

The CDR3 sequence is CASSLESVNHEQYF. Here the CDR3 DNA reads TGCGCCAGCAGCTTGGAATCCGTGAACCACGAGCAGTACTTC. V is TRBV5-1 and J is TRBJ2-7; D is unresolved. Trimming took off 0 bases at V and 5 bases at J, with 12 bases between the two ends. The germline V gene encodes CDR1 SGHRS and CDR2 YFSETQ. This CDR3 has 14 residues.

This clonotype was seen a few times. The chain has TRBV28 and TRBJ2-6; D perhaps matches TRBD1 (5 bases). CDR3 length: 17 amino acids. CDR1 is MDHEN and CDR2 is SYDVKM in the germline V gene. Deletions cut 5 bases from V and 0 bases from J, with 14 bases between. CDR3 residues: CASSTTGVSSGANVLTF. The CDR3 DNA reads TGTGCCAGCAGTACAACAGGCGTGAGCTCTGGGGCCAACGTCCTGACTTTC.

This clonotype was counted only a few times. The chain recombines TRBV7-2 with TRBJ2-5, with D perhaps matching TRBD2 (6 bases). Trimming shortened V by 5 bases and J by 5 bases, and 15 bases separated the two germline ends. The CDR3 covers 14 residues. Per germline, CDR1 SGHTA and CDR2 FQGNSA. CDR3 region: CASSRRAGFETQYF. The CDR3 region has the DNA TGTGCCAGCAGCCGGAGGGCCGGGTTTGAGACCCAGTACTTC.

This chain uses TRBV29-1 with TRBJ2-3; 9 nucleotides agree with TRBD2. CDR1 SQVTM and CDR2 ANQGSEA come from the germline V gene. J was trimmed by 2 bases and V by 3 bases; bases with no gene match: 15. The CDR3 runs to 18 residues. CDR3 amino acids: CSVELYSGGASDTDTQYF. CDR3 nucleotides: TGCAGCGTTGAGCTATATAGCGGGGGAGCGAGTGACACAGATACGCAGTATTTT.

The chain employs TRBV12-3 or TRBV12-4 and TRBJ2-7, with D possibly being TRBD1 or TRBD2 (5 bases each). V lost 3 bases and J lost 4, with 13 bases in between. CDR3 length: 14 residues. CDR3 residues: CASSLGVRAYEQYF. The CDR3 DNA is TGTGCCAGCAGTTTGGGGGTAAGGGCGTACGAGCAGTACTTC.

This clonotype was observed a few times. The V call is TRBV25-1, the J call TRBJ2-1; TRBD1 matches at 7 bases. V was pared by 8 bases and J by 5 bases, with 12 bases of the junction left unmatched. Germline values: CDR1 MGHDK, CDR2 SYGVNS. The CDR3 runs to 15 residues. Here the CDR3 DNA reads TGTGCCAGCGGAAGACAGACAGGGTACGACAATGAGCAGTTCTTC. Encoded protein: CASGRQTGYDNEQFF.

This clonotype was counted at least ten times. The rearrangement joins TRBV7-8 to TRBJ2-5; D is tentatively TRBD1 or TRBD2 (5 bases each). The V gene's germline CDR1 is SGHVS and CDR2 FQNEAQ. V lost 4 bases and J 5 bases, leaving 17 bases between the germline ends. The CDR3 covers 15 residues. In DNA form, the CDR3 reads TGTGCCAGCAGCTATTTGGACGGGGCAGGGGAGACCCAGTACTTC. It specifies CASSYLDGAGETQYF.

This clonotype was counted between two and nine times. The chain has TRBV6-5 and TRBJ2-1; weak D call: TRBD2 (5 bases). The V end was cut by 0 bases, the J end by 3 bases, with 6 bases between. CDR1 and CDR2 from the germline V gene are MNHEY and SVGAGI. The CDR3 is 14 residues long. The CDR3 sequence is CASSYSGSYNEQFF. As DNA, the CDR3 is TGTGCCAGCAGTTACTCGGGGAGCTACAATGAGCAGTTCTTC.

V and J are TRBV11-3 and TRBJ1-1; D perhaps matches TRBD1 (6 bases). The CDR3 runs to 13 residues. The V gene lost 2 bases and the J gene lost 7 bases, with 11 bases spanning the gap. Germline V gene sequence: CDR1 SGHNT, CDR2 YENEEA. CDR3 nucleotide sequence: TGTGCCAGCAGCTTAAGGGGGATAAATGAAGCTTTCTTT. Protein product: CASSLRGINEAFF. The complete variable domain, with remaining parts taken from reference TRBV11-3 and TRBJ1-1, reads EAGVVQSPRYKIIEKKQPVAFWCNPISGHNTLYWYLQNLGQGPELLIRYENEEAVDDSQLPKDRFSAERLKGVDSTLKIQPAELGDSAVYLCASSLRGINEAFFGQGTRLTVV.

Many counts were recorded for this clonotype. CDR3 bases: TGTGCCAGCAGTTACTCGTCCCCTCCGAACAATGAGCAGTTCTTC. Its protein is CASSYSSPPNNEQFF. The V gene is TRBV6-5, the J gene TRBJ2-1; no firm D call. The CDR3 consists of 15 residues. The germline V gene encodes CDR1 MNHEY and CDR2 SVGAGI. Trimming pared 0 bases from V and 5 bases from J, leaving 11 bases between.

V usage is TRBV5-1 and J usage is TRBJ2-3; no clear D. The V end lost 4 bases, the J end lost 0 bases, and 6 bases lay between the germline ends. Germline assignment: CDR1 SGHRS and CDR2 YFSETQ. The CDR3 runs to 13 residues. This CDR3 reads CASSEDSTDTQYF. CDR3 nucleotide sequence: TGCGCCAGCAGCGAGGACAGCACAGATACGCAGTATTTT.

This clonotype was observed a handful of times. The chain recombines TRBV18 with TRBJ2-5; D not certain. Germline V CDR1 and CDR2: KGHSH, LQKENI. Trimming stripped 1 base from V and 0 bases from J, with 6 bases between. This CDR3 contains 14 residues. In DNA form, the CDR3 reads TGTGCCAGCTCACCACGGAGCAACCAAGAGACCCAGTACTTC. It yields the protein CASSPRSNQETQYF. Drawing the rest from reference TRBV18 and TRBJ2-5, the complete variable domain is NAGVMQNPRHLVRRRGQEARLRCSPMKGHSHVYWYRQLPEEGLKFMVYLQKENIIDESGMPKERFSAEFPKEGPSILRIQQVVRGDSAAYFCASSPRSNQETQYFGPGTRLLVL.

This clonotype has more than one count but fewer than ten. The rearrangement joins TRBV13 to TRBJ2-3; no definite D call. The CDR3 has 15 amino acids. The germline V and J ends were trimmed by 3 bases and 2 bases, with 12 bases remaining between them. CDR1 is PRHDT, CDR2 FYEKMQ, per germline (reference sequence). The CDR3 spells CASSFWVVDTDTQYF. CDR3 nucleotide sequence: TGTGCCAGCAGCTTTTGGGTGGTGGACACAGATACGCAGTATTTT.

This clonotype was counted many times. The chain combines TRBV25-1 with TRBJ1-6; 8 bases are shared with TRBD1. The CDR3 is 16 residues long. Germline trimming cut 2 bases from V and 11 bases from J; bases unmatched to any gene: 11. Germline CDR1 MGHDK, CDR2 SYGVNS. CDR3 sequence: CASSEHYGTGKTPLHF. CDR3 nucleotide sequence: TGTGCCAGCAGTGAACATTACGGGACAGGCAAAACACCCCTCCACTTT.

The sample holds a few counts of this clonotype. The chain carries TRBV12-3 or TRBV12-4 and TRBJ2-1; TRBD2 matches 8 bases. The J segment lost 7 bases and the V segment lost 6 bases, leaving 8 bases of the junction unmatched. The CDR3 spans 14 residues. CDR3 sequence: CASSSGLGGNEQFF. DNA for the CDR3: TGTGCCAGCAGCTCGGGACTAGGTGGGAATGAGCAGTTCTTC.